A selection of T cell receptor beta chains follows, all from one sample in a study of patients and donors after allogeneic stem cell transplantation. Each CDR3 protein is one row after TCRdb ran MiXCR on the RT-PCR reads. The table records tens of thousands of distinct CDR3 sequences, about 44% of them present only once. Source material: blood, either unsorted or a sorted T cell fraction (not recorded which). The receptor source for this set is a human donor who was either an allogeneic HSCT recipient or a stem cell or donor lymphocyte infusion donor (not recorded which). It is not recorded whose cells these are; they may come from a transplant donor. The CDR3 runs from the conserved cysteine through the conserved F or W. The D gene is left open where the match is weak. The size field is filled for only some rows; it gives once, few, many or a size class.

clone_size	v_call	j_call	d_call	cdr3_aa	cdr3_nt
few	TRBV5-6	TRBJ1-5	.	CASSAMGSMRYQPQHF	TGTGCCAGCAGCGCAATGGGCAGTATGAGGTATCAGCCCCAGCATTTT
few	TRBV7-9	TRBJ1-1	.	CASSFSLNEAFF	TGTGCCAGCAGCTTTAGTCTAAATGAAGCTTTCTTT
few	TRBV7-9	TRBJ2-7	TRBD1	CASSPSGTAYEQYF	TGTGCCAGCAGCCCCTCCGGGACAGCGTACGAGCAGTACTTC
.	TRBV12-3/TRBV12-4	TRBJ1-1	TRBD1	CASSPMDRGGYTEAFF	TGTGCCAGCAGTCCGATGGACAGGGGCGGATACACTGAAGCTTTCTTT
.	TRBV6-1	TRBJ1-5	.	CASTSTYNSNQPQHF	TGTGCCAGCACCTCCACGTACAATAGCAATCAGCCCCAGCATTTT
.	TRBV5-1	TRBJ1-4	.	CASRWQDSNEKLFF	TGCGCCAGCCGTTGGCAGGATTCTAATGAAAAACTGTTTTTT
.	TRBV5-1	TRBJ1-5	.	CASSLDGMFSNQPQHF	TGCGCCAGCAGCTTGGACGGGATGTTTAGCAATCAGCCCCAGCATTTT
few	TRBV18	TRBJ1-4	.	CASSPRTGEKLFF	TGTGCCAGCTCACCAAGAACAGGTGAAAAACTGTTTTTT
.	TRBV6-4	TRBJ2-2	.	CASRSRETTGELFF	TGTGCCAGCAGAAGCAGGGAGACCACCGGGGAGCTGTTTTTT
.	TRBV7-2	TRBJ1-3	.	CASSLLSSLSGNTIYF	TGTGCCAGCAGCCTCCTGTCGTCCCTCTCTGGAAACACCATATATTTT
few	TRBV3-1	TRBJ1-6	.	CASSQDWQGNSPLHF	TGTGCCAGCAGCCAAGATTGGCAGGGGAATTCACCCCTCCACTTT
few	TRBV20-1	TRBJ1-5	.	CSARMTDNQPQHF	TGCAGTGCTCGAATGACAGACAATCAGCCCCAGCATTTT